The 10 T cell receptor beta chains reported below all come from one sample, sequenced in a study of blood T cell repertoires in COVID-19. Sequencing used immunoSEQ multiplex PCR; TCRdb keeps in-frame clones, though not all of them. In the table there are 80,000 or so clones, more than 75% of which are singletons. The sample comprised peripheral blood. These TCRs come from an older woman with acute or convalescent COVID-19.

The V gene is TRBV3-1 (or the pseudogene TRBV3-2), the J gene TRBJ1-1; D perhaps matches TRBD1 (6 bases). In germline, CDR1 is LGHDT, CDR2 YNNKEL (reference sequence). Trimming cost V 6 bases and J 1 base, with 12 bases left between them. The CDR3 loop spans 14 amino acids. This chain's CDR3 is CASRNRAENTEAFF. For the CDR3, the DNA is TGTGCCAGCAGAAACAGGGCGGAGAACACTGAAGCTTTCTTT.

The chain combines TRBV2 with TRBJ2-7; 15 positions agree with TRBD2. CDR3 length: 14 amino acids. The V and J ends lost 4 bases and 7 bases, in that order; junction bases with no gene match: 2. Germline CDR1 and CDR2: SNHLY and FYNNEI. The DNA of the CDR3 is TGTGCCAGCAGTGGGGGGACTAGCGGGAGGGAGCAGTACTTC. Its protein product is CASSGGTSGREQYF.

The chain carries TRBV13 and TRBJ1-1; 9 nucleotides align to TRBD1. The CDR3 runs 17 residues. Germline V gene lookup returns CDR1 PRHDT and CDR2 FYEKMQ (reference sequence). V lost 3 bases to trimming and J lost 1 base; unmatched junction nucleotides: 9. CDR3 sequence (DNA): TGTGCCAGCAGCTTTTTTACAGGGGGCAGGGGGAACACTGAAGCTTTCTTT. Amino acid sequence: CASSFFTGGRGNTEAFF. The full variable domain, with the rest looked up from reference TRBV13 and TRBJ1-1, is AAGVIQSPRHLIKEKRETATLKCYPIPRHDTVYWYQQGPGQDPQFLISFYEKMQSDKGSIPDRFSAQQFSDYHSELNMSSLELGDSALYFCASSFFTGGRGNTEAFFGQGTRLTVV.

The J gene is TRBJ1-1, the V gene TRBV28; D not resolved. The germline CDR1 and CDR2 sequences are MDHEN and SYDVKM. There are 14 residues in the CDR3. Trimming stripped 5 bases from V and 5 bases from J, with 15 bases between. The CDR3 nucleotides read TGTGCCAGCAGTCCCCCCGGGGAAGGTACTGAAGCTTTCTTT. Its translation is CASSPPGEGTEAFF.

This chain joins TRBV19 and TRBJ1-1, with 8 bases that match TRBD1. J gave up 3 bases and V 7 bases, and 10 bases lay outside the gene matches. This CDR3 contains 15 residues. CDR1 LNHDA and CDR2 SQIVND come from the germline V gene (reference sequence). The CDR3 region is CASIPAGGHDTEAFF. CDR3 bases: TGTGCCAGTATCCCAGCAGGGGGCCACGACACTGAAGCTTTCTTT.

The gene calls are TRBV9 and TRBJ2-7, with a tentative D call TRBD2 (6 bases). The V end was cut by 3 bases, the J end by 0 bases, with 7 bases between. This CDR3 has 13 residues. Germline lookup yields CDR1 SGDLS and CDR2 YYNGEE. The chain's CDR3 is CASSGGDSYEQYF. CDR3 nucleotide sequence: TGTGCCAGCAGCGGGGGGGACTCCTACGAGCAGTACTTC.

This clone was observed a few times. J is TRBJ2-3 and V is TRBV5-1; no reliable D call. The CDR3 is 15 residues long. CDR1 and CDR2 (germline): SGHRS, YFSETQ. V gave up 0 bases and J gave up 1 base, with 9 bases separating them. This CDR3 reads CASSLAVSGTDTQYF. The CDR3 nucleotides are TGCGCCAGCAGCTTGGCTGTGTCGGGCACAGATACGCAGTATTTT. Combining the CDR3 with reference TRBV5-1 and TRBJ2-3 gives the whole variable domain KAGVTQTPRYLIKTRGQQVTLSCSPISGHRSVSWYQQTPGQGLQFLFEYFSETQRNKGNFPGRFSGRQFSNSRSEMNVSTLELGDSALYLCASSLAVSGTDTQYFGPGTRLTVL.

The chain recombines TRBV19 with TRBJ1-1; no definite D call. This CDR3 has 13 residues. Germline lookup yields CDR1 LNHDA and CDR2 SQIVND (reference sequence). The ends were cut back, 3 bases at V and 1 base at J, with 6 bases in the middle. In nucleotides, the CDR3 is TGTGCCAGTAGTATCTTCGGGAACACTGAAGCTTTCTTT. Protein product: CASSIFGNTEAFF.

The V and J genes are TRBV7-9 and TRBJ2-7, with TRBD1 identical over 7 bases. J lost 1 base, V lost 6 bases, and 3 bases had no gene match. The CDR3 consists of 13 residues. Germline assignment: CDR1 SEHNR and CDR2 FQNEAQ (reference sequence). CDR3: CASSSDRSYEQYF. CDR3 in DNA: TGTGCCAGCAGTTCGGACAGGTCCTACGAGCAGTACTTC.

V gene TRBV9 combines with J gene TRBJ2-5, with D possibly being TRBD1 (6 bases). This CDR3 comprises 14 residues. The ends were cut back, 0 bases at V and 1 base at J, with 7 bases in the middle. From germline, CDR1 is SGDLS and CDR2 YYNGEE. Here the CDR3 DNA reads TGTGCCAGCAGCGTAGGAGGGGGCCAAGAGACCCAGTACTTC. Amino acid sequence: CASSVGGGQETQYF.